This TCR beta chain was sequenced in a study of shared clonotypes between healthy human individuals. Study-wide background: Per donor, CD8 memory used one plate, CD8 naive used two, CD4 memory used three and CD4 naive used three. Study observations and caveats: The study generally estimated greater richness for naive than memory subsets. Incomplete sequencing of sorted subsets was indicated by rarefaction despite large depth.

Germline V gene data show CDR1 as WSHSY and CDR2 as SAAADI. This CDR3 region has 20 residues. The V and J ends lost 6 bases and 4 bases, in that order; junction bases with no gene match: 21. Clones were sequenced by immunoSEQ multiplex PCR, and TCRdb holds only the in-frame ones, with some missing. In the table there are about 2.3 million clones, approximately 90% of which are singletons. Points on this clone: Its antigen is currently unknown.

There were only Caucasian adults among the donors, and all lived in Nashville, Tennessee. The sample consisted of naive CD4+ T cells from PBMCs. Stated subset: CD45RA+ positively selected. The clonotype was recovered from a man between 18 and 35 years old in good health. Some clones in this sample may be carry-over from other donors' samples. The V and J genes are TRBV10-2 and TRBJ2-1; the match to TRBD2 covers 10 bases. In DNA, the CDR3 is TGCGCCAGCAGCCTATATGGGAGCGGGAGGGCCATGGAGCGATACAATGAGCAGTTCTTC. Protein product: CASSLYGSGRAMERYNEQFF.